This T cell receptor beta chain was captured in a study of monozygotic twins with inflammatory bowel disease. A 2.5 ml blood sample was drawn per donor. One entry per CDR3 protein, without DNA, is what TCRdb gives after re-calling the 5' RACE reads. This repertoire includes 95,000 to 110,000 distinct CDR3 sequences. CDR1 DFQATT and CDR2 SNEGSKA come from the germline V gene (reference sequence). The CDR3 length is 12 residues. This clonotype was obtained from a human donor with ulcerative colitis or Crohn's disease, or a healthy co-twin of an affected twin (not recorded which). This sequence joins TRBV20-1 and TRBJ2-5; TCRdb names TRBD2, which stays unverified in the absence of DNA. Sample: blood. The CDR3 loop reads CSAPSVQETQYF.